Here is one TCR beta chain with its context. Its antigen is not yet known. No much larger clone exists at a distance of one base, and base qualities are not known. The library relied on the immunoSEQ multiplex PCR assay. TCRdb took over this immuneACCESS table, retaining in-frame rearrangements with V and J assigned. Such tables are incomplete; in checked studies, under half of the missing clones stem from an unresolved V gene, and the remainder is unexplained. For this sample there are fewer than 65,000 clones; about 91% appear just once. Together, the top ten hold 0.76% of the sample. The data were taken from a study of T cell changes during pregnancy in multiple sclerosis (dated by TCRdb to about 2019). For the wider study: Changes in the T cell repertoire over the course of pregnancy were examined in this study in women with multiple sclerosis.

The clonotype originates from a female donor with multiple sclerosis, enrolled in a pregnancy study. The specimen was CD4+ T cells from peripheral blood mononuclear cells, collected in the first trimester of pregnancy.

The nucleotide sequence reads TGTGCCAGCAGCTCCCAGGGGATAGGTGGCACTGAAGCTTTCTTT. This yields the protein CASSSQGIGGTEAFF. The chain is assembled from TRBV7-3 and TRBJ1-1; TRBD1 is a weak D gene call, 6 bases matching. Sequences SGHTA (CDR1) and FQGTGA (CDR2) are obtained from the germline V gene. V lost 4 bases and J lost 4 bases; the stretch between them is 16 bases long. Measured from the cysteine to the phenylalanine, the CDR3 is 15 residues long. The entry retains the CDR3 DNA only, 45 bases that are in frame from base 1.